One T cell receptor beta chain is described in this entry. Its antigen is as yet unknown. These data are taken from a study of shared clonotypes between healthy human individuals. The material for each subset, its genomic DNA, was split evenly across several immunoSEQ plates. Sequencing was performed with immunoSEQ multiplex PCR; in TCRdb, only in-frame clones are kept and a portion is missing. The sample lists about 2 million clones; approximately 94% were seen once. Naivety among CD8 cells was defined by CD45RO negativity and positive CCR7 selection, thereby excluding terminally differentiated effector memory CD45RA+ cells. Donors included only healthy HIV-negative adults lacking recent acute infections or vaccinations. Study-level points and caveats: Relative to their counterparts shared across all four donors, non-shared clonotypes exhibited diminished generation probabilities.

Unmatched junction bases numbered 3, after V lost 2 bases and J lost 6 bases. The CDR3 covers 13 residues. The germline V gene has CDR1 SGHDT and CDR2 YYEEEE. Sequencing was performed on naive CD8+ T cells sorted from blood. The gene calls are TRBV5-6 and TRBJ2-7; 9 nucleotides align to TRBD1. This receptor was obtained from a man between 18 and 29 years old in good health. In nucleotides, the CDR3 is TGTGCCAGCAGCTTAGGACAGGGGTTCGAGCAGTACTTC. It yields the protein CASSLGQGFEQYF.